The rows below give T cell receptor beta chains drawn from one sample of a study of shared clonotypes between healthy human individuals. Assay: immunoSEQ multiplex PCR; the TCRdb copy retains only in-frame clones and omits some. The sample has fewer than 1 million clones, about 96% seen once. Sequenced: naive CD8+ T cells sorted from blood. The receptors here all came from a man aged 30 to 39 in good health. Both conserved end residues are part of each CDR3. The D gene is left open where the match is weak. Not every row has a clone size; where given, it reads once, few, many or a size class.

CDR3 DNA	CDR3 protein	D gene	V gene	clone size	J gene
TGTGCCAGCAGCAATGGACAGGGGGCTCAGCCCCAGCATTTT	CASSNGQGAQPQHF	TRBD1	TRBV28	NA	TRBJ1-5
TGTGCCAGCAGCCAAGCAGGACTAGTCTACGAGCAGTACTTC	CASSQAGLVYEQYF	TRBD2	TRBV14	NA	TRBJ2-7
TGTGCCAGCAGCTCCATCTTCGGGAGGGGGCAAGAGACCCAGTACTTC	CASSSIFGRGQETQYF	TRBD2	TRBV7-2	NA	TRBJ2-5
TGTGCCAGCAGCGTAGGAGAAGTCGCGGGCTACACCTTC	CASSVGEVAGYTF	NA	TRBV9	NA	TRBJ1-2
TGTGCCAGCAATGAGCCAGCAAATGAGCAGTTCTTC	CASNEPANEQFF	NA	TRBV6-1	NA	TRBJ2-1
TGTGCCAGCAGTTCACGGGACCGTTCCTACGAGCAGTACTTC	CASSSRDRSYEQYF	NA	TRBV27	NA	TRBJ2-7
TGTGCCAGCAGCCCAGGGGGGGCCAACGTCCTGACTTTC	CASSPGGANVLTF	NA	TRBV28	NA	TRBJ2-6
TGCGCCAGCAGTCACTCCCGACAGTCCATTACTTACAATGAGCAGTTCTTC	CASSHSRQSITYNEQFF	NA	TRBV23-1	NA	TRBJ2-1
TGTGCCGTGCAGGGGCTACTAAATGAGCAGTTCTTC	CAVQGLLNEQFF	NA	TRBV7-9	NA	TRBJ2-1
TGTGCCAGCAGCGAATGGGACACCTCCACCGGGGAGCTGTTTTTT	CASSEWDTSTGELFF	NA	TRBV9	NA	TRBJ2-2
TGTGCCAGCAGCACCCGACTAGCGGGATTTACAGATACGCAGTATTTT	CASSTRLAGFTDTQYF	TRBD2	TRBV13	NA	TRBJ2-3
TGTGCCAGCAGTCTCCAGGGACTAGCGGGAGTATCCTACAATGAGCAGTTCTTC	CASSLQGLAGVSYNEQFF	TRBD2	TRBV28	NA	TRBJ2-1
TGTGCCAGCAGTTTCCTCCAATGGGGCACAGATACGCAGTATTTT	CASSFLQWGTDTQYF	NA	TRBV27	NA	TRBJ2-3
TGTGCCAGCAGCTTGGACGGCCGGGGCGGTCGGGAGACCCAGTACTTC	CASSLDGRGGRETQYF	NA	TRBV7-9	NA	TRBJ2-5
TGTGCCAGCAGCTTAACGTCCGGAGACACAGATACGCAGTATTTT	CASSLTSGDTDTQYF	NA	TRBV11-1	NA	TRBJ2-3
TGTGCCAGCAGCGCCTCGGGAGCGTCTGGCTACACCTTC	CASSASGASGYTF	NA	TRBV9	NA	TRBJ1-2
TGTGCCAGCAGCAACCCGGTGGAACACTCCTACGAGCAGTACTTC	CASSNPVEHSYEQYF	NA	TRBV11-2	NA	TRBJ2-7
TGTGCCAGCTCCCCCGGGGTAAGCACTGAAGCTTTCTTT	CASSPGVSTEAFF	NA	TRBV25-1	once	TRBJ1-1